A selection of T cell receptor beta chains follows, all from one sample in a study of CD8+ T cells in alopecia areata. Sequencing was performed with immunoSEQ multiplex PCR; in TCRdb, only in-frame clones are kept and a portion is missing. Among 150,000 to 200,000 clones, roughly 64% were seen once, and the ten largest hold 5.5% to 6%. Here the sequenced sample was CD4+ T cells sorted from blood, taken at week 24, from a patient treated with tofacitinib. Receptors were obtained from a human donor with alopecia areata. Each CDR3 is given with its conserved first and last residue. D genes are given only for firm matches. Clone size, where shown, is once, few, many, or a class for clones that have expanded.

D gene: -; clone size: -; J gene: TRBJ2-3; V gene: TRBV27; CDR3 DNA: TGTGCCAGCAACCCCCTAGGCAGAGATACGCAGTATTTT; CDR3 protein: CASNPLGRDTQYF
D gene: TRBD1; clone size: -; J gene: TRBJ2-3; V gene: TRBV25-1; CDR3 DNA: TGTGCCAGCAGTCCTCGGACAGGGGGCACAGATACGCAGTATTTT; CDR3 protein: CASSPRTGGTDTQYF
D gene: -; clone size: once; J gene: TRBJ2-5; V gene: TRBV30; CDR3 DNA: TGTGCCTGGAGTGTAATCAGGGAGACCCAGTACTTC; CDR3 protein: CAWSVIRETQYF
D gene: -; clone size: few; J gene: TRBJ2-1; V gene: TRBV29-1; CDR3 DNA: TGCAGCGTTGTTAAGACAGGTCGTAGGAATGAGCAGTTCTTC; CDR3 protein: CSVVKTGRRNEQFF
D gene: TRBD2; clone size: -; J gene: TRBJ2-4; V gene: TRBV15; CDR3 DNA: TGTGCCACCAGCAGACTAGCGGGAGGGCCATCCAAAAACATTCAGTACTTC; CDR3 protein: CATSRLAGGPSKNIQYF
D gene: TRBD1; clone size: few; J gene: TRBJ1-2; V gene: TRBV7-9; CDR3 DNA: TGTGCCAGCATCCTGACAGGGGAATATGGCTACACCTTC; CDR3 protein: CASILTGEYGYTF
D gene: TRBD2; clone size: -; J gene: TRBJ2-5; V gene: TRBV5-4; CDR3 DNA: TGTGCCAGCAGCTTGTGGCTAGCGGGAGTCGGGGAGACCCAGTACTTC; CDR3 protein: CASSLWLAGVGETQYF
D gene: -; clone size: -; J gene: TRBJ2-7; V gene: TRBV6-1; CDR3 DNA: TGTGCCAGCAGTGACCCTGCCACGGACAGCTCCTACGAGCAGTACTTC; CDR3 protein: CASSDPATDSSYEQYF
D gene: -; clone size: -; J gene: TRBJ2-7; V gene: TRBV6-5; CDR3 DNA: TGTGCCAGCGCCGTGGGCACCAACTCCTACGAGCAGTACTTC; CDR3 protein: CASAVGTNSYEQYF
D gene: -; clone size: few; J gene: TRBJ1-4; V gene: TRBV30; CDR3 DNA: TGTGCCTGGACGTGGCGGGAAAAACTGTTTTTT; CDR3 protein: CAWTWREKLFF
D gene: TRBD2; clone size: -; J gene: TRBJ2-1; V gene: TRBV6-5; CDR3 DNA: TGTGCCAGCAGCCCGAGCGGGAGCTCCTACAATGAGCAGTTCTTC; CDR3 protein: CASSPSGSSYNEQFF
D gene: TRBD2; clone size: -; J gene: TRBJ2-3; V gene: TRBV10-3; CDR3 DNA: TGTGCCATCAGCAATAGCGGGGGCACAGATACGCAGTATTTT; CDR3 protein: CAISNSGGTDTQYF
D gene: -; clone size: -; J gene: TRBJ1-2; V gene: TRBV28; CDR3 DNA: TGTGCCAGCAGTTTACTGTTCGGGGGGTACACAAACCTGAACTATGGCTACACCTTC; CDR3 protein: CASSLLFGGYTNLNYGYTF
D gene: -; clone size: -; J gene: TRBJ1-4; V gene: TRBV4-3; CDR3 DNA: TGCGCCAGCAGCCAAGATCCGGACACCCTAGAAAAACTGTTTTTT; CDR3 protein: CASSQDPDTLEKLFF
D gene: -; clone size: -; J gene: TRBJ1-1; V gene: TRBV4-3; CDR3 DNA: TGCGCCAGCAGCCAAGATGCAAGGTCAGAAGCTTTCTTT; CDR3 protein: CASSQDARSEAFF
D gene: -; clone size: few; J gene: TRBJ1-6; V gene: TRBV2; CDR3 DNA: TGTGCCAGCAGTGTTAAGGGGAGCAGTAATTCACCCCTCCACTTT; CDR3 protein: CASSVKGSSNSPLHF
D gene: -; clone size: -; J gene: TRBJ1-4; V gene: TRBV15; CDR3 DNA: TGTGCCACCAGCAGAGACAGGGATGAAAAACTGTTTTTT; CDR3 protein: CATSRDRDEKLFF
D gene: TRBD2; clone size: few; J gene: TRBJ2-1; V gene: TRBV19; CDR3 DNA: TGTGCCAGTAGTGATCGCGGGGGGAGCTCCTACAATGAGCAGTTCTTC; CDR3 protein: CASSDRGGSSYNEQFF
D gene: TRBD1; clone size: -; J gene: TRBJ2-7; V gene: TRBV19; CDR3 DNA: TGTGCCAGTAGTAGGCATACCGGGACAGGCGGCTACGAGCAGTACTTC; CDR3 protein: CASSRHTGTGGYEQYF
D gene: -; clone size: -; J gene: TRBJ2-6; V gene: TRBV9; CDR3 DNA: TGTGCCAGCAGCGTAGGAGGGACTGGGGCCAACGTCCTGACTTTC; CDR3 protein: CASSVGGTGANVLTF
D gene: TRBD1; clone size: -; J gene: TRBJ1-2; V gene: TRBV29-1; CDR3 DNA: TGCAGCGTTGAAAGGTCAGGGGACAGGGTTGATGGCTACACCTTC; CDR3 protein: CSVERSGDRVDGYTF
D gene: TRBD1; clone size: -; J gene: TRBJ1-1; V gene: TRBV12-5; CDR3 DNA: TGTGCTAGTGGTTTCGAGACAGGGGCTGAAGCTTTCTTT; CDR3 protein: CASGFETGAEAFF